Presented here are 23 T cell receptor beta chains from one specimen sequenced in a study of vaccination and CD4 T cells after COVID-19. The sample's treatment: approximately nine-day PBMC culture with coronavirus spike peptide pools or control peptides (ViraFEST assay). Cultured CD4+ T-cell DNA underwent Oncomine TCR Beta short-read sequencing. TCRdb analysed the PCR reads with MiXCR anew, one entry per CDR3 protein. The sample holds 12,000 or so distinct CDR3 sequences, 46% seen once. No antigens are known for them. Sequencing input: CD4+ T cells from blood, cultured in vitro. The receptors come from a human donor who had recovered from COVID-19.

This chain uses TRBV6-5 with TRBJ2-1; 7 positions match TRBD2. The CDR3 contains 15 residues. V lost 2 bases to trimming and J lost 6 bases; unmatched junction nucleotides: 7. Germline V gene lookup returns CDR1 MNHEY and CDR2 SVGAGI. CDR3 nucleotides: TGTGCCAGCAGTTACGGCGGGGGTATATCCAATGAGCAGTTCTTC. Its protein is CASSYGGGISNEQFF.

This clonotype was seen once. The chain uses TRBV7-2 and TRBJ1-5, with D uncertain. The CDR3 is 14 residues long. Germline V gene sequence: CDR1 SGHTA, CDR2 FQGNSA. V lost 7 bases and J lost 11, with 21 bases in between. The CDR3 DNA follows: TGTGCCAGCAAGCGAGACACGAAGCAATCAGCCCAGCATTTT. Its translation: CASKRDTKQSAQHF.

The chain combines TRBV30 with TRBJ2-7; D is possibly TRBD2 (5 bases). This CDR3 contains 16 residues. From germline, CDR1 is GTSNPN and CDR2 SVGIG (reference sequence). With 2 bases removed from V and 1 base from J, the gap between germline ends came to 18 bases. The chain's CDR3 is CAWSLLGLALSYEQYF. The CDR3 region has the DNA TGTGCCTGGAGTCTCCTAGGACTGGCCCTATCCTACGAGCAGTACTTC.

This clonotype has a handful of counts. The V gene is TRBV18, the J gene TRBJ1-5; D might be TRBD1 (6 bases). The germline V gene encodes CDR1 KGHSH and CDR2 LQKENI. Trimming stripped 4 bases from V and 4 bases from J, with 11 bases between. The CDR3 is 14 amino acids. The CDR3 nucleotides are TGTGCCAGCTCACTCGGGACAAATAATCAGCCCCAGCATTTT. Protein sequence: CASSLGTNNQPQHF.

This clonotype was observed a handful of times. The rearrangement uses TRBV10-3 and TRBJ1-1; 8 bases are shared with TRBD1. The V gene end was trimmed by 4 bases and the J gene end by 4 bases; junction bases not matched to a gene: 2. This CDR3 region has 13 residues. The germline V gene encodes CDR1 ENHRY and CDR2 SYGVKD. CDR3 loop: CAISGTGSTEAFF. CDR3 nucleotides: TGTGCCATCAGTGGGACAGGGTCCACTGAAGCTTTCTTT.

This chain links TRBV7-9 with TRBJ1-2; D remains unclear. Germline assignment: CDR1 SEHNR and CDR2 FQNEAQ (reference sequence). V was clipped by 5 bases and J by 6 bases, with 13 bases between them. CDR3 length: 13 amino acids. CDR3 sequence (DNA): TGTGCCAGCAGCCTTAACAACCAGCATGGCTACACCTTC. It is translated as CASSLNNQHGYTF.

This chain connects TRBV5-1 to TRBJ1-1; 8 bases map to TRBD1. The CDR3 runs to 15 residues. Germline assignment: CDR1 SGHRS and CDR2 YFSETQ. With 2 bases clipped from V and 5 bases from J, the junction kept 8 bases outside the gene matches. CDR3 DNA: TGCGCCAGCAGCTTAACTACGGACAGGGCTACTGAAGCTTTCTTT. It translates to CASSLTTDRATEAFF.

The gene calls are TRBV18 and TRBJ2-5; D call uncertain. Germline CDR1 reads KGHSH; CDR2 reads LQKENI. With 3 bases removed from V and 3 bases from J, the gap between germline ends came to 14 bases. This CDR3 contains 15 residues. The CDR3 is CASSPSRTDEETQYF. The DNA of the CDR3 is TGTGCCAGCTCACCCTCCCGGACCGATGAAGAGACCCAGTACTTC.

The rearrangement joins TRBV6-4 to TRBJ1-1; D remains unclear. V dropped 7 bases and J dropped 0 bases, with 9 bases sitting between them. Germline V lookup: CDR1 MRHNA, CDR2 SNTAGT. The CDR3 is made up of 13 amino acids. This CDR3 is CASMAAMNTEAFF. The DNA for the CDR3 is TGTGCCAGCATGGCGGCTATGAACACTGAAGCTTTCTTT.

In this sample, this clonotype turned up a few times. The CDR3 DNA is TGTGCCAGCAGCTTAGGGTTCCTAGCGGGGGGGAGGAATGAGCAGTTCTTC. Its protein product is CASSLGFLAGGRNEQFF. The chain joins TRBV7-6 to TRBJ2-1; 12 nucleotides align to TRBD2. The CDR3 runs 17 residues. After removal of 1 base from V and 7 bases from J, the junction contained 8 bases not matched to a gene. Germline loops: CDR1 SGHVS, CDR2 FNYEAQ.

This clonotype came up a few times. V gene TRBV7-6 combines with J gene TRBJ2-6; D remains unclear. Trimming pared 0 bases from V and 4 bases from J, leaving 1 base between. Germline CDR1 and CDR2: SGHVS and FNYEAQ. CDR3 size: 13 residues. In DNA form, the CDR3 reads TGTGCCAGCAGCTTAGCCGGGGCCAACGTCCTGACTTTC. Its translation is CASSLAGANVLTF.

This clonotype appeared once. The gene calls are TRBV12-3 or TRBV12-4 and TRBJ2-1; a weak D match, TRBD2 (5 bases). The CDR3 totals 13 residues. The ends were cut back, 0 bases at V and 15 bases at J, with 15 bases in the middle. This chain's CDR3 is CASSLADQPRGFF. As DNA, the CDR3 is TGTGCCAGCAGTTTAGCAGACCAACCCCGGGGGTTCTTC.

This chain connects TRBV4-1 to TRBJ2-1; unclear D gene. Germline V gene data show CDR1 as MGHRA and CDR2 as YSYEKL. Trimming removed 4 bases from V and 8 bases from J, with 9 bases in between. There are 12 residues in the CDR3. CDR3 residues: CASSPIIDEQFF. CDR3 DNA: TGCGCCAGCAGCCCAATAATCGATGAGCAGTTCTTC.

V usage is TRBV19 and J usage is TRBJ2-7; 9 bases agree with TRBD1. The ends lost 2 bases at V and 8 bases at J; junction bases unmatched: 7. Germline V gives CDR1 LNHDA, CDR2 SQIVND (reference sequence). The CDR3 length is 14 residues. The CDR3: CASSIPGQGNKQYF. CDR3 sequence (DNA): TGTGCCAGTAGTATACCGGGACAGGGAAACAAGCAGTACTTC.

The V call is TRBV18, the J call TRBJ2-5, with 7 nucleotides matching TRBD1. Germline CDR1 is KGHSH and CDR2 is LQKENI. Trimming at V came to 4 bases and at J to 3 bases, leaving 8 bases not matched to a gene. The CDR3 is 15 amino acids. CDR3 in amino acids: CASSRMTGSEETQYF. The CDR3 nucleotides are TGTGCCAGCTCACGAATGACAGGGTCGGAAGAGACCCAGTACTTC.

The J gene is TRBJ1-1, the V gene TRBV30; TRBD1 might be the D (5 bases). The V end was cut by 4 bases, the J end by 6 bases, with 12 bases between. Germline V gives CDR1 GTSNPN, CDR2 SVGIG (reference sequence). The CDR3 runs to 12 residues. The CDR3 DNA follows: TGTGCCTGGAATATAGGAGGGGCTGAAGCTTTCTTT. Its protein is CAWNIGGAEAFF.

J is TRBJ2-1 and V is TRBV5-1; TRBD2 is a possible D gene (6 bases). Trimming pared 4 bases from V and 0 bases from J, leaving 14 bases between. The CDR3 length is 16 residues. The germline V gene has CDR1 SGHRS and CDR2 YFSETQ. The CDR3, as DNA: TGCGCCAGCAGCGGACGCGGGGCGGGCTCCTACAATGAGCAGTTCTTC. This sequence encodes CASSGRGAGSYNEQFF.

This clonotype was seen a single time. CDR3 loop: CASSFGQGRTEAFF. CDR3 bases: TGTGCCAGCAGCTTCGGACAGGGGAGGACTGAAGCTTTCTTT. This chain uses TRBV11-2 with TRBJ1-1; 9 nucleotides align to TRBD1. Germline CDR1 is SGHAT and CDR2 is FQNNGV. Unmatched junction bases numbered 4, after V lost 3 bases and J lost 5 bases. The CDR3 is 14 amino acids.

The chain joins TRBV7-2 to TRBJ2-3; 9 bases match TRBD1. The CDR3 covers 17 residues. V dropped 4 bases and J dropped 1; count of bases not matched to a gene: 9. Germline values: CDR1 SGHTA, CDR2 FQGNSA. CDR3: CASSSDLGQGGTDTQYF. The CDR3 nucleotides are TGTGCCAGCAGCTCGGACCTGGGACAGGGAGGCACAGATACGCAGTATTTT. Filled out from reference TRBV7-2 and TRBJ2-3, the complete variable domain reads GAGVSQSPSNKVTEKGKDVELRCDPISGHTALYWYRQSLGQGLEFLIYFQGNSAPDKSGLPSDRFSAERTGGSVSTLTIQRTQQEDSAVYLCASSSDLGQGGTDTQYFGPGTRLTVL.

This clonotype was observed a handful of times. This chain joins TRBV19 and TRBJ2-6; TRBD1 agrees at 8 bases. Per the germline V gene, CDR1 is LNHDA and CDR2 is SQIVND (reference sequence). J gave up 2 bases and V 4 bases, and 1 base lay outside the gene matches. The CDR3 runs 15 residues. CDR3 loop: CASSTTGAGANVLTF. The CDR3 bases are TGTGCCAGTAGTACGACAGGGGCTGGGGCCAACGTCCTGACTTTC.

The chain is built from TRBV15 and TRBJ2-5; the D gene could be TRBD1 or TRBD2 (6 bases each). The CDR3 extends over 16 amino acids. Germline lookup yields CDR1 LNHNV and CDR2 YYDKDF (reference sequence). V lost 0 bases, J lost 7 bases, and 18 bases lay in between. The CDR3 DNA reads TGTGCCACCAGCAGAGACCCCCAGGGGCCGGAGGGGACCCAGTACTTC. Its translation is CATSRDPQGPEGTQYF.

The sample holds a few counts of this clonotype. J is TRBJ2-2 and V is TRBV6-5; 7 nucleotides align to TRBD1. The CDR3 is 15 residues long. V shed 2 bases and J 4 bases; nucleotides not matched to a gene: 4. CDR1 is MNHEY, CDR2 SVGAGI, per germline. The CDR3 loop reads CASSYRQGRTGELFF. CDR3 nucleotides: TGTGCCAGCAGTTACCGACAGGGACGCACCGGGGAGCTGTTTTTT.

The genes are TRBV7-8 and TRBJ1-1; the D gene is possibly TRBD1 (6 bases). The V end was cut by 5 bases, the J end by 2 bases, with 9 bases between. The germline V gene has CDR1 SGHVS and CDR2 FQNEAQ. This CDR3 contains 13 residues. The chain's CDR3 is CASSRGGNTEAFF. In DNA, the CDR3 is TGTGCCAGCAGCCGAGGGGGTAACACTGAAGCTTTCTTT.